This is a list of T cell receptor beta chains from one sample in a study of T-cell reconstitution after alpha-beta-depleted transplantation in children. Via MiXCR, TCRdb re-called the PCR reads, giving one row per CDR3 protein. Here the sample spans a few hundred thousand distinct CDR3 sequences, 27% being singletons. The sequences come from PBMCs, collected before TCRalphabeta/CD19-depleted stem cell transplant. All receptors come from a boy younger than two with Wiskott-Aldrich syndrome, due to receive a stem cell transplant. Each CDR3 is given with its conserved first and last residue. The D gene is left open where the match is weak. Expanded clones get a size class; other rows say once, few or many, or leave the size out.

D	V	size	J	DNA	CDR3
NA	TRBV2	few	TRBJ2-5	TGTGCCAGCGCCGGGGGGCGAGGGGAGACCCAGTACTTC	CASAGGRGETQYF
TRBD2	TRBV4-2	few	TRBJ2-1	TGTGCCAGCAGCGGCGCCCCAGCGGGGGGGGGAAATGAGCAGTTCTTC	CASSGAPAGGGNEQFF
NA	TRBV7-2	few	TRBJ2-1	TGTGCCAGCAGCCCCCTCAAAAGCTCCTACAATGAGCAGTTCTTC	CASSPLKSSYNEQFF
TRBD1	TRBV10-3	NA	TRBJ1-1	TGTGCCATCAGCCTGGGACAGGGGATTGAAGCTTTCTTT	CAISLGQGIEAFF
NA	TRBV5-1	few	TRBJ2-4	TGCGCCAGCAGCTTGGAAGATGACCCCACAAACATTCAGTACTTC	CASSLEDDPTNIQYF
NA	TRBV14	few	TRBJ1-3	TGTGCCAGCAGCCAAGGCCTGAGCTCTGGAAACACCATATATTTT	CASSQGLSSGNTIYF
NA	TRBV20-1	NA	TRBJ2-1	TGCAGTGCGAAGCTGGGGTCAGTCACGAATGAGCAGTTCTTC	CSAKLGSVTNEQFF
TRBD1	TRBV6-1	NA	TRBJ1-1	TGTGCCAGCAGTCGTGGACAGGGCAGCACTGAAGCTTTCTTT	CASSRGQGSTEAFF
TRBD2	TRBV12-3/TRBV12-4	NA	TRBJ2-1	TGTGCCAGCAGGATAGCGGGAGGCTCCTACAATGAGCAGTTCTTC	CASRIAGGSYNEQFF
TRBD2	TRBV28	once	TRBJ2-3	TGTGCCAGCAGTTCGATTTGGGGTAGTAGCGGGAGGACAGATACGCATTATTTT	CASSSIWGSSGRTDTHYF
NA	TRBV5-1	few	TRBJ1-1	TGCGCCAGCAGCTTGGTGGGGGGGAGCACTGAAGCTTTCTTT	CASSLVGGSTEAFF
NA	TRBV5-1	few	TRBJ2-7	TGCGCCAGCAGCTTACCACGGGAACCCTACGAGCAGTACTTC	CASSLPREPYEQYF
NA	TRBV5-1	few	TRBJ2-1	TGCGCCAGCAGCTTAGGGGAGTGGACCTACAATGAGCAGTTCTTC	CASSLGEWTYNEQFF
NA	TRBV7-7	few	TRBJ2-3	TGTGCCAGCAGCTTGGACCCTTCAGATACGCAGTATTTT	CASSLDPSDTQYF
TRBD1	TRBV15	many	TRBJ2-3	TGTGCCACCAGCAGAGATGGCACAGGGGAGGATACGCAGTATTTT	CATSRDGTGEDTQYF
NA	TRBV11-2	few	TRBJ2-5	TGTGCCAGCAGCTTAGGGAGTTCGAAGACCCAGTACTTC	CASSLGSSKTQYF
NA	TRBV5-1	NA	TRBJ2-3	TGCGCCAGCAGGGGGCAGGGCGCAGATACGCAGTATTTT	CASRGQGADTQYF
TRBD2	TRBV2	NA	TRBJ2-7	TGTGCCAGCAGACGAGCGGGAGAAGGATCCTACGAGCAGTACTTC	CASRRAGEGSYEQYF
NA	TRBV5-1	NA	TRBJ2-2	TGCGCCAGCAGCCTGTGGCAGGGGAACACCGGGGAGCTGTTTTTT	CASSLWQGNTGELFF
TRBD2	TRBV6-5	NA	TRBJ2-7	TGTGCCAGCAGTTTGACACCGAGGCGGGGGGCCTACGAGCAGTACTTC	CASSLTPRRGAYEQYF
TRBD1	TRBV3-1	NA	TRBJ1-1	TGTGCCAGCAGCCAAGTTACAGGGGGAGAAGCTTTCTTT	CASSQVTGGEAFF
TRBD2	TRBV24-1	few	TRBJ2-1	TGTGCCACCAGTGACAGCGGGAGAGTCGACAATGAGCAGTTCTTC	CATSDSGRVDNEQFF
NA	TRBV11-2	NA	TRBJ2-7	TGTGCCAGCACCCCCTGGGGTTGGGGTCCCTACGAGCAGTACTTC	CASTPWGWGPYEQYF
NA	TRBV7-9	few	TRBJ2-5	TGTGCCAGCAGCTCCACAGGACTTCGGGAGGAGACCCAGTACTTC	CASSSTGLREETQYF
TRBD2	TRBV27	few	TRBJ2-2	TGTGCCAGCAGTGCTAGCGGGAGATGGACCGGGGAGCTGTTTTTT	CASSASGRWTGELFF
TRBD2	TRBV10-3	NA	TRBJ2-1	TGTGCCATCAGGAAACCGGGACTAGGGATCACTGAGCAGTTCTTC	CAIRKPGLGITEQFF
TRBD1	TRBV10-3	few	TRBJ2-1	TGTGCCATCAGTACGGGACAGGGGAAGGGCTCCTACAATGAGCAGTTCTTC	CAISTGQGKGSYNEQFF
NA	TRBV29-1	few	TRBJ2-1	TGCAGCGTCCTTGAATATCAGTCAGGCTACAATGAGCAGTTCTTC	CSVLEYQSGYNEQFF
NA	TRBV5-1	few	TRBJ1-3	TGCGCCAGCAGCTTGACGACAGGCGTCTCTGGAAACACCATATATTTT	CASSLTTGVSGNTIYF
TRBD1	TRBV5-4	NA	TRBJ2-4	TGTGCCAGCAGCTCCGCTAAAACAGGGGGCGCGGCCAAAAACATTCAGTACTTC	CASSSAKTGGAAKNIQYF
TRBD1	TRBV16	NA	TRBJ2-5	TGTGCCAGCAGCCAATTGGGGACAGGTGAAGAGACCCAGTACTTC	CASSQLGTGEETQYF
NA	TRBV6-1	few	TRBJ2-7	TGTGCCAGCAGTGAACAGTTCTACGAGCAGTACTTC	CASSEQFYEQYF
TRBD2	TRBV3-1	NA	TRBJ2-2	TGTGCCAGCAGCCTCCAGATCGGGCTAGCGGGAGTTGGGGAGCTGTTTTTT	CASSLQIGLAGVGELFF
TRBD2	TRBV20-1	NA	TRBJ2-7	TGCAGTGCTAGAGTGGTTGGAGGACTAGCGGGAGTCTACGAGCAGTACTTC	CSARVVGGLAGVYEQYF
NA	TRBV20-1	few	TRBJ1-1	TGCAGGCCTAGCAGGGCGGGAACTGAAGCTTTCTTT	CRPSRAGTEAFF
NA	TRBV20-1	few	TRBJ1-1	TGCAGTGCCGCACAATTGAACACTGAAGCTTTCTTT	CSAAQLNTEAFF
NA	TRBV5-4	few	TRBJ1-2	TGTGCCAGCAGCTTGTGGGGGAGGAGTGACGGCTACACCTTC	CASSLWGRSDGYTF
TRBD2	TRBV5-1	NA	TRBJ2-1	TGCGCCAGCAGCACCGGGAGGTGGATTTACAATGAGCAGTTCTTC	CASSTGRWIYNEQFF
NA	TRBV9	NA	TRBJ2-2	TGTGCCAGCAGCGTAGCAGTAGTTCAAACCGGGGAGCTGTTTTTT	CASSVAVVQTGELFF
TRBD1	TRBV12-3/TRBV12-4	NA	TRBJ2-7	TGTGCCAGCAGTTCCCCCGGGACAGGGTACTACGAGCAGTACTTC	CASSSPGTGYYEQYF
TRBD2	TRBV11-1	NA	TRBJ2-2	TGTGCCAGCAGCTCGCTGGGGACTAGCGTTACGAACACCGGGGAGCTGTTTTTT	CASSSLGTSVTNTGELFF
NA	TRBV12-3/TRBV12-4	NA	TRBJ2-7	TGTGCCAGCAGTTTTGAAGCGGGTGCCTACGAGCAGTACTTC	CASSFEAGAYEQYF
NA	TRBV12-3/TRBV12-4	NA	TRBJ2-1	TGTGCCAGCTGTTTTATTTTCGGGGCGGACAGCTCCTACAATGAGCAGTTCTTC	CASCFIFGADSSYNEQFF
NA	TRBV6-1	few	TRBJ2-4	TGTGCCAGCAGTCCAGGGTCCCTAGCCAAAAACATTCAGTACTTC	CASSPGSLAKNIQYF
TRBD2	TRBV29-1	NA	TRBJ2-1	TGCAGCGTTGCCGGGACTAGCGGGAGAATTGAGCAGTTCTTC	CSVAGTSGRIEQFF
NA	TRBV10-3	few	TRBJ2-7	TGTGCCATCAGTCCAGGGGCTCTTGAGCAGTACTTC	CAISPGALEQYF